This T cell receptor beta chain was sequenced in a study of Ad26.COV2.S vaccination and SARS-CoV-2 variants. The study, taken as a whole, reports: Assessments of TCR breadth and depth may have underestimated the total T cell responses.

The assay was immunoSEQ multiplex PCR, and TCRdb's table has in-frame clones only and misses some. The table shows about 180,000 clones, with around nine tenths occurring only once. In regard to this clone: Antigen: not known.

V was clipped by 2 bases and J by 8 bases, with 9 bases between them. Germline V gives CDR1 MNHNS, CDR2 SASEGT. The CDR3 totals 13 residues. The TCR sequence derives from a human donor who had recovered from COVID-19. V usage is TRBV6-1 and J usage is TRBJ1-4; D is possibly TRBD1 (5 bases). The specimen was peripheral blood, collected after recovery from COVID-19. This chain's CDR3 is CASSEQAGEKLFF. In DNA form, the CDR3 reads TGTGCCAGCAGTGAACAGGCAGGGGAAAAACTGTTTTTT.